The 13 T cell receptor beta chains below all came from one sample that was sequenced in a study of blood T cell repertoires in COVID-19. Generated by immunoSEQ multiplex PCR, the TCRdb table keeps only in-frame clones and is missing some. The table includes a few hundred thousand clones, 80% to 90% detected once. The sequenced sample was peripheral blood. The receptors shown here come from a woman of 80 years or more with acute or convalescent COVID-19.

The chain recombines TRBV23-1 with TRBJ2-5, with 8 bases lining up with TRBD2. TRBV23-1 is treated as an ORF (open reading frame) with a function not yet certain. The CDR3 totals 16 residues. Germline trimming cut 1 base from V and 5 bases from J; bases unmatched to any gene: 9. CDR3 region: CASSQCPGGGDETQYF. The DNA of the CDR3 is TGCGCCAGCAGTCAATGCCCGGGGGGGGGAGACGAGACCCAGTACTTC.

The chain carries TRBV7-3 and TRBJ2-7; D may be TRBD2 (5 bases). The CDR3 runs 13 residues. CDR1 SGHTA and CDR2 FQGTGA come from the germline V gene. Trimming left V 1 base short and J 6 bases short, with 10 bases between. This chain's CDR3 is CASSLNRGTEQYF. The CDR3, as DNA: TGTGCCAGCAGCTTAAATCGGGGAACCGAGCAGTACTTC.

The CDR3 nucleotides are TGTGCCAGCAGCGTATCCCCAACCCATGGCGCGGACACTGAAGCTTTCTTT. It yields the protein CASSVSPTHGADTEAFF. The V call is TRBV9, the J call TRBJ1-1; no definite D call. Germline V gene data show CDR1 as SGDLS and CDR2 as YYNGEE. With 1 base removed from V and 3 bases from J, the gap between germline ends came to 19 bases. CDR3 size: 17 residues.

J is TRBJ1-1 and V is TRBV19; D perhaps matches TRBD1 (5 bases). Germline values: CDR1 LNHDA, CDR2 SQIVND (reference sequence). The CDR3 runs to 14 residues. V lost 10 bases, J lost 1 base, and 16 bases lay in between. CDR3 loop: CATSWGGKNTEAFF. CDR3 coding DNA: TGTGCCACCTCGTGGGGGGGAAAGAACACTGAAGCTTTCTTT.

The chain carries TRBV7-2 and TRBJ1-5; 8 nucleotides align to TRBD1. The germline V gene encodes CDR1 SGHTA and CDR2 FQGNSA. There are 15 residues in the CDR3. After removal of 4 bases from V and 7 bases from J, the junction contained 9 bases not matched to a gene. CDR3 amino acids: CASSSKPGGGQPQHF. CDR3 nucleotides: TGTGCCAGCAGCTCGAAACCAGGGGGCGGGCAGCCCCAGCATTTT.

The chain is built from TRBV19 and TRBJ1-3; 9 bases align to TRBD1. J lost 2 bases, V lost 4 bases, and 6 bases had no gene match. The germline CDR1 and CDR2 sequences are LNHDA and SQIVND (reference sequence). The CDR3 contains 16 residues. The CDR3 DNA reads TGTGCCAGTAGTAGCCAGGACAGGGGACCTGGAAACACCATATATTTT. Its translation: CASSSQDRGPGNTIYF.

The chain recombines TRBV7-9 with TRBJ1-2; unclear D gene. The CDR3 is 15 amino acids. V lost 0 bases and J lost 2, with 10 bases in between. Germline lookup yields CDR1 SEHNR and CDR2 FQNEAQ (reference sequence). In nucleotides, the CDR3 is TGTGCCAGCAGCTTAGCGGGCACAGACAACTATGGCTACACCTTC. Residues: CASSLAGTDNYGYTF.

The genes are TRBV18 and TRBJ1-5, with D hard to call. Between the trimmed V and J ends, which lost 5 bases and 6 bases, there was a span of 8 bases. The germline V gene has CDR1 KGHSH and CDR2 LQKENI. The CDR3 loop spans 12 amino acids. The CDR3 loop reads CASSEAGQPQHF. In nucleotides, the CDR3 is TGTGCCAGCTCAGAGGCGGGTCAGCCCCAGCATTTT.

This clone appeared a few times. The chain recombines TRBV2 with TRBJ1-5; maybe TRBD1 (6 bases). The V end was cut by 6 bases, the J end by 0 bases, with 12 bases between. The CDR3 has 15 residues. CDR1 and CDR2 from the germline V gene are SNHLY and FYNNEI. Here the CDR3 reads CASSLGQYSNQPQHF. The CDR3 DNA reads as TGTGCCAGCAGCCTCGGACAGTATAGCAATCAGCCCCAGCATTTT.

The rearrangement uses TRBV7-2 and TRBJ2-7; no firm D call. Trimming shortened V by 6 bases and J by 9 bases, and 12 bases separated the two germline ends. This CDR3 contains 11 residues. CDR1 is SGHTA and CDR2 is FQGNSA in the germline V gene. CDR3: CASRIAELQYF. The CDR3 DNA reads TGTGCCAGCAGAATAGCAGAGTTGCAGTACTTC.

V usage is TRBV28 and J usage is TRBJ2-1; 12 nucleotides align to TRBD2. Trimming removed 6 bases from V and 7 bases from J; junction bases left unmatched: 16. The CDR3 has 18 amino acids. The germline gives CDR1 MDHEN, CDR2 SYDVKM. The CDR3 sequence: CASSSSSSGRAGGNEQFF. The CDR3 DNA sequence: TGTGCCAGCAGCTCCTCTTCTAGCGGGAGGGCCGGGGGAAATGAGCAGTTCTTC.

This chain joins TRBV11-2 and TRBJ1-5, with a weak D call TRBD1 (5 bases). Per germline, CDR1 SGHAT and CDR2 FQNNGV. This CDR3 contains 16 residues. Trimming shortened V by 2 bases and J by 6 bases, and 17 bases separated the two germline ends. The CDR3 sequence is CASSLNLGQTGQPQHF. CDR3 coding DNA: TGTGCCAGCAGCTTAAATTTAGGACAAACGGGTCAGCCCCAGCATTTT.

This chain uses TRBV19 with TRBJ2-5; TRBD2 agrees at 8 bases. This CDR3 is built from 14 residues. Germline loops: CDR1 LNHDA, CDR2 SQIVND (reference sequence). V lost 5 bases, J lost 5 bases, and 7 bases stayed unmatched. Written as DNA, the CDR3 is TGTGCCAGTAGTCCAGGGACTAGTACTGAGACCCAGTACTTC. It codes for CASSPGTSTETQYF.